This entry describes one T cell receptor (beta chain). What it binds is unknown. These data originate in a study of CD8 T cells in ankylosing spondylitis. Study-level results: Within matched ankylosing spondylitis synovial fluid, disease-linked clones were reportedly significantly enriched.

The trim removed 3 bases at V and 4 bases at J, leaving 8 bases unmatched. The CDR3 length is 15 residues. Per germline, CDR1 LNHNV and CDR2 YYDKDF (reference sequence). TCRdb reprocessed the 5' RACE reads via MiXCR and lists one record per CDR3 protein. Among 150,000 to 200,000 distinct CDR3 sequences listed, around 16% were seen once. The rearrangement links TRBV15 to TRBJ1-2; 7 bases align to TRBD1. The sequence derives from a male donor with ankylosing spondylitis or in good health (not recorded which). Sequencing was done on a sample of blood, either unsorted or a sorted T cell fraction (not recorded which). The CDR3 region has the DNA TGTGCCACCAGCAGTGGGATAGACAGGGCCTATGGCTACACCTTC. Protein: CATSSGIDRAYGYTF.